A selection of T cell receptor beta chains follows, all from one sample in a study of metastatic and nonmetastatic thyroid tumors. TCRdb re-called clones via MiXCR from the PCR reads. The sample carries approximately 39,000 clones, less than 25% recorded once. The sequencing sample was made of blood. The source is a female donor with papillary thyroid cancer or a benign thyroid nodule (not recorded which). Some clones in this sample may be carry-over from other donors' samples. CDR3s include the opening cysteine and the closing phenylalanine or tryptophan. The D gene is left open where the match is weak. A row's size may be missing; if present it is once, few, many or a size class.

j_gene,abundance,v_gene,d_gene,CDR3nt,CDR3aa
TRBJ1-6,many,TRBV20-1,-,TGCAGTGCGAATACCGGGACGGGGAATTCACCCCTCCACTTT,CSANTGTGNSPLHF
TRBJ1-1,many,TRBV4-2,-,TGTGCCAGCAGCCAAGAATTGTTTGGCGGGACTGAAGCTTTCTTT,CASSQELFGGTEAFF
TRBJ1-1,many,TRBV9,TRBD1,TGTGCCAGCAGCCAAAATACAGGGGAAGCAGCTTTCTTT,CASSQNTGEAAFF
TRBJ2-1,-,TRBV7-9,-,TGTCCCAGCAGCCGACGACCGATTAATGAGCAGTTCTTC,CPSSRRPINEQFF
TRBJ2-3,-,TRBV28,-,TGTGCCAGCAGTTTGCGCGGCCTAACAGATACGCAGTATTTT,CASSLRGLTDTQYF
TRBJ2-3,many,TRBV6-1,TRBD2,TGTGCCAGCAGTTGGACTAGCGGGGGCACAGATACGCAGTATTTT,CASSWTSGGTDTQYF
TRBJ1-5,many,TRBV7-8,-,TGTGCCAGCAGCTTTCAGAGCAATCAGCCCCAGCATTTT,CASSFQSNQPQHF
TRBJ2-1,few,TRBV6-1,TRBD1,TGTGCCAGCAGTTCAGCTAACCAGGGGGACAATGAGCAGTTCTTC,CASSSANQGDNEQFF
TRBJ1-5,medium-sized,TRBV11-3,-,TGTGCCAGCAGCTTAGGGACAAATCAGCCCCAGCATTTT,CASSLGTNQPQHF
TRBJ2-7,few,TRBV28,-,TGTGCCAGCGTGGACATGGGCTACGAGCAGTACTTC,CASVDMGYEQYF
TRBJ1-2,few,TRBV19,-,TGTGCCAGTAGTATCTCCGGGGATAGATATGGCTACACCTTC,CASSISGDRYGYTF
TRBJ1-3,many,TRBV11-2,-,TGTGCCAGCAGCTTAGGGGGGAGAGGAAACACCATATATTTT,CASSLGGRGNTIYF
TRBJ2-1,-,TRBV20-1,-,TGCAGTGCTAGAGAAGGGCACAGCAATGAGCAGTTCTTC,CSAREGHSNEQFF
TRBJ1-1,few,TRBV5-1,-,TGCGCCAGCAGCTTGGCCTCGGGGGGCGCTTTGAACACTGAAGCTTTCTTT,CASSLASGGALNTEAFF
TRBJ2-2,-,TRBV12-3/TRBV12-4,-,TGTGCCGTTAGCTGTAACACCGGGGAGCCGTTTTTT,CAVSCNTGEPFF
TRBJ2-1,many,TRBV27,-,TGTGCCAGCAGTTGGGGCAATGAGCAGTTCTTC,CASSWGNEQFF
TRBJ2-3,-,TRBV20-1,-,TGCAGTGCTACGTGGGGAGATACGCAGTATTTT,CSATWGDTQYF
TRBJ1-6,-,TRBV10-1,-,TGCGCCAGCAGTCAGAAATCCAGCTCACCCCTCCACTTT,CASSQKSSSPLHF
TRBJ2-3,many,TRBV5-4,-,TGTGCCAGCAGCTCACCATGGACAGATAGCACAGATACGCAGTATTTT,CASSSPWTDSTDTQYF
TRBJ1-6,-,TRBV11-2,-,TGTGCCAGCAGCTTAGACGGGAAAGGTGATTCACCCCTCCACTTT,CASSLDGKGDSPLHF
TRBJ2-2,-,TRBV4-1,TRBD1,TGCGCCAGCAGCCCGACAGGGCGGAGAGAGACCGGGGAGCTGTTTTTT,CASSPTGRRETGELFF
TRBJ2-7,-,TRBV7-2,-,TGTGCCAGCAGCTTATTGGGGGCCTCCTACGAGCAGTACTTC,CASSLLGASYEQYF
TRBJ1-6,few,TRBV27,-,TGTGCCAGCAGTTCACCGGCGTGGGGGGATAATTCACCCTTCCACTTT,CASSSPAWGDNSPFHF
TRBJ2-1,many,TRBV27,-,TGTGCCAGCAGTCGGGGTAGCGGTACCCACAATGAGCAGTTCTTC,CASSRGSGTHNEQFF
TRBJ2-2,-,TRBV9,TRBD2,TGTGCCAGCAGCGTAGGTGGCGCGGGAGGGCCGTATGGGGAGCTGTTTTTT,CASSVGGAGGPYGELFF
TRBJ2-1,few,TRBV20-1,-,TGCAGTGCTTCCCGAAACCGGAATGAGCAGTTCTTC,CSASRNRNEQFF
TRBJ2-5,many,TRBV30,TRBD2,TGTGCCTGGAGTTCTAGCGGGAGACTCCAAGAGACCCAGTACTTC,CAWSSSGRLQETQYF
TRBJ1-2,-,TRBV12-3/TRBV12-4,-,TGTGCCAGCAGATCTGGAGGGGGTTATTGCTACACCTTC,CASRSGGGYCYTF
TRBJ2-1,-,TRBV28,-,TGTGCCAGCAGCTCATCCGGGGGCGGGGCCTACAATGAGCAGTTCTTC,CASSSSGGGAYNEQFF
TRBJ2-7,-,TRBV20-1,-,TGCAGTGCTAGAGATAGGGGGGGATCCTACGAGCAGTACTTC,CSARDRGGSYEQYF
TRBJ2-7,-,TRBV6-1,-,TGTGCCAGCACCGGGGACCTGTGGGGCGAGCAGTACTTC,CASTGDLWGEQYF
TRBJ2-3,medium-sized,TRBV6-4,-,TGTGCCAGCAGTGACACTAGCACAGATACGCAGTATTTT,CASSDTSTDTQYF
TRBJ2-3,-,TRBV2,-,TGTGCCAGCAGCTCAGGGACAGATACGCAGTATTTT,CASSSGTDTQYF
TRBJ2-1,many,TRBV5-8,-,TGTGCCAGCAGCTCCTCATTTCGGGGGGAGCAGTTCTTC,CASSSSFRGEQFF
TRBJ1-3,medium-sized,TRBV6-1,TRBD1,TGTGCCAGCAGCAACCCGACAGGGGCGGCTGGAAACACCATATATTTT,CASSNPTGAAGNTIYF
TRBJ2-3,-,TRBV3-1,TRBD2,TGTGCCAGCAGCCTGACTAGCAGCCCGACAGATACGCAGTATTTT,CASSLTSSPTDTQYF
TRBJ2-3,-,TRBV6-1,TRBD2,TGTGTCAGCACCCCAAGTACTAGCGTGAGCACAGATACGCAGTATTTT,CVSTPSTSVSTDTQYF
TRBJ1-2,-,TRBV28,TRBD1,TGTGCCAGCAGTCGTCCGGGACAGGGATATGGCTACACCTTC,CASSRPGQGYGYTF
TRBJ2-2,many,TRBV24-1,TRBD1,TGTGCCACCAGTGATGAAAAGACAGGGGCGAACACCGGGGAGCTGTTTTTT,CATSDEKTGANTGELFF
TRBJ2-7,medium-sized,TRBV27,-,TGTGCCAGCAGAGCGGGTATCACTACCTACGAGCAGTACTTC,CASRAGITTYEQYF